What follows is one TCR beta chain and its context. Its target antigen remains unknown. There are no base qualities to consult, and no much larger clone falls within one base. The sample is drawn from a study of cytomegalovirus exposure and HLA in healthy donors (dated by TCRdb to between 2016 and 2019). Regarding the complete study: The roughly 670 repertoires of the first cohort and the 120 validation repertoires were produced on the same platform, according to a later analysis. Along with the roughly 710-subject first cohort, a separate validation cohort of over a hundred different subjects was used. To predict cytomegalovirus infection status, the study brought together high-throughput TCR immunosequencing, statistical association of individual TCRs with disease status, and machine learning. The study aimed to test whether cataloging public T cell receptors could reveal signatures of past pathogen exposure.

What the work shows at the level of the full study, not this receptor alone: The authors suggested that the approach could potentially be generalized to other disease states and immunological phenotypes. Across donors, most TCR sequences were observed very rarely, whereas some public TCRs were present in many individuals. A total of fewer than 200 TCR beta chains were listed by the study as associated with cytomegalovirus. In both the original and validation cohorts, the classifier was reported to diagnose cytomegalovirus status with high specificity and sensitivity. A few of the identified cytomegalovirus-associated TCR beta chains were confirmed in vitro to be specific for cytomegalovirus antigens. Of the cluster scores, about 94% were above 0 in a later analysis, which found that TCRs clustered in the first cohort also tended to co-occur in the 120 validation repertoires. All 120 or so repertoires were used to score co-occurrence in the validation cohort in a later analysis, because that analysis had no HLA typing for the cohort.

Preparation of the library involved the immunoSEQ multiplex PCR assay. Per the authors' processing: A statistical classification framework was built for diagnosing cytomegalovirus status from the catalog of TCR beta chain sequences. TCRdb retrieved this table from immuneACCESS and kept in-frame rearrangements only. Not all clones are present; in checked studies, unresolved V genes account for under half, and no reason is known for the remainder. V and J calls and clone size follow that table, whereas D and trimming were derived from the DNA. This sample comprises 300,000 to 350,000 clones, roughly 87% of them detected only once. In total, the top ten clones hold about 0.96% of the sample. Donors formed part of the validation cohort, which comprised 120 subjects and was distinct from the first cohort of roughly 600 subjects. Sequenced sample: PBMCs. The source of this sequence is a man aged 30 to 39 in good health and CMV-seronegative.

CDR3 sequence: CASSLAATGINYGYTF. The sequenced DNA is TGCGCCAGCAGCTTGGCCGCGACAGGGATTAACTATGGCTACACCTTC. The chain was built from TRBV5-1 and TRBJ1-2; 7 bases in between match TRBD1. Including cysteine and phenylalanine, the CDR3 has 16 amino acids. Of the read, only the CDR3 DNA is kept; its 48 bases are in frame from base 1. Sequences SGHRS (CDR1) and YFSETQ (CDR2) are obtained from the germline V gene. Germline trimming: 0 bases from V, 1 base from J; junction bases outside gene matches: 6.